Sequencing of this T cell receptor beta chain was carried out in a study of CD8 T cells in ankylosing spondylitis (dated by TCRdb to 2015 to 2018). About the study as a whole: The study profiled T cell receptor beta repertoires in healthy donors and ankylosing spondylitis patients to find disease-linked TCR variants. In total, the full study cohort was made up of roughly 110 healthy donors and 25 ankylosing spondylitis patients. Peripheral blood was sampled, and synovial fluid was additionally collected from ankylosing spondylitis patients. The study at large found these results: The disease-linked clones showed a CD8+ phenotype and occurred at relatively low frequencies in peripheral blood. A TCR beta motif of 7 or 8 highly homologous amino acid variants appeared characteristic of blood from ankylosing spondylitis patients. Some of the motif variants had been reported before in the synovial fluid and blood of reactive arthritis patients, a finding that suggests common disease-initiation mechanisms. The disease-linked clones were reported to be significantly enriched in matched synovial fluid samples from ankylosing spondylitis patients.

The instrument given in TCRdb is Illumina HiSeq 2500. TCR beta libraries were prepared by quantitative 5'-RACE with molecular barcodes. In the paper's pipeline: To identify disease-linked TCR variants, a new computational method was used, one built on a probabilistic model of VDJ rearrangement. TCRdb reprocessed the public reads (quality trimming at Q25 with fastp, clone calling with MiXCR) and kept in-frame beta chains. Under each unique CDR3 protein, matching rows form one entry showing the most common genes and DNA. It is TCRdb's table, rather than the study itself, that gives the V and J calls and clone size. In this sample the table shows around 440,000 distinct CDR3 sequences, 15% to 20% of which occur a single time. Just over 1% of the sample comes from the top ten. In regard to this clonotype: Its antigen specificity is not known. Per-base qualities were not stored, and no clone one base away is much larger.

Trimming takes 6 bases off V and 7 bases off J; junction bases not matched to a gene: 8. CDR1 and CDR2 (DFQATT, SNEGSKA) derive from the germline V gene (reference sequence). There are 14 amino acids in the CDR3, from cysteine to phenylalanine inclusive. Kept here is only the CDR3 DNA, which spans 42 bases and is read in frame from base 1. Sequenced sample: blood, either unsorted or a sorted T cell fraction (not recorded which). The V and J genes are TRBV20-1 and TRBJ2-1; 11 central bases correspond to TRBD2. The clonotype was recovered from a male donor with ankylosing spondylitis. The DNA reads TGCAGTGCGGAACTAGCGGGAGTATGGAATGAGCAGTTCTTC. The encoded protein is CSAELAGVWNEQFF.